This TCR beta chain stems from a study of cytomegalovirus exposure and HLA in healthy donors. Trimming took off 0 bases at V and 3 bases at J, with 8 bases between the two ends. Germline CDR1 reads SGHRS; CDR2 reads YFSETQ. The CDR3 sequence is 14 residues long. The study ran its PCR with 60 Vbeta and 13 Jbeta primers. TCRdb keeps only in-frame clones here, not all; method: immunoSEQ multiplex PCR. The sample holds over 150,000 clones, approximately 78% seen once. Notes on the study in general: Further analysis, carried out later, found HLA-associated TCR beta chains more clonally expanded than equally common other chains.

On this clone itself: As yet, its antigen is unknown.

The receptor was derived from a woman aged 25 to 39 in good health and CMV-seropositive. The chain recombines TRBV5-1 with TRBJ2-3; weak D call: TRBD1 (5 bases). The sequencing input was PBMCs. CDR3 in amino acids: CASSLERGTDTQYF. The CDR3 coding sequence is TGCGCCAGCAGCTTGGAAAGGGGAACAGATACGCAGTATTTT.